This passage covers 9 T cell receptor beta chains from one sample sequenced in a study of blood T cell repertoires in COVID-19. Sequencing used immunoSEQ multiplex PCR; TCRdb keeps in-frame clones, though not all of them. The sample records over 200,000 clones, approximately 80% being singletons. Sequenced: peripheral blood. All receptors come from a man aged 35-49 years with acute or convalescent COVID-19.

V and J are TRBV7-8 and TRBJ2-3; TRBD2 aligns across 10 bases. Germline assignment: CDR1 SGHVS and CDR2 FQNEAQ. This CDR3 contains 17 residues. J was trimmed by 4 bases and V by 4 bases; bases with no gene match: 11. CDR3 DNA sequence: TGTGCCAGCAGCTATTCCTCGAGTAGCGGGAGGCCAGATACGCAGTATTTT. Its translation: CASSYSSSSGRPDTQYF.

V is TRBV28 and J is TRBJ2-2; maybe TRBD1 (5 bases). The germline V gene encodes CDR1 MDHEN and CDR2 SYDVKM. V lost 6 bases and J 2 bases, leaving 10 bases between the germline ends. The CDR3 totals 14 residues. The CDR3 nucleotides are TGTGCCAGCAGGGGGCAGGTCAACACCGGGGAGCTGTTTTTT. Protein sequence: CASRGQVNTGELFF.

V is TRBV29-1 and J is TRBJ1-2; no clear D. The CDR3 has 11 residues. The V gene lost 4 bases and the J gene lost 7 bases, with 10 bases spanning the gap. From germline, CDR1 is SQVTM and CDR2 ANQGSEA. CDR3 residues: CSVGGMGGYTF. CDR3 DNA: TGCAGCGTTGGAGGAATGGGTGGCTACACCTTC.

V and J are TRBV2 and TRBJ1-1; D may be TRBD1 (5 bases). The CDR3 extends over 14 amino acids. Germline V gene data show CDR1 as SNHLY and CDR2 as FYNNEI. The V gene lost 6 bases and the J gene lost 4 bases, with 15 bases spanning the gap. CDR3 nucleotide sequence: TGTGCCAGCAGATTTCGGGGGGAGGTCACTGAAGCTTTCTTT. Its protein is CASRFRGEVTEAFF.

The chain joins TRBV5-1 to TRBJ1-1; D perhaps matches TRBD1 (6 bases). The CDR3 has 16 residues. Germline values: CDR1 SGHRS, CDR2 YFSETQ. V lost 3 bases and J 5 bases, leaving 20 bases between the germline ends. CDR3 sequence: CASSSPRDTKGTEAFF. In DNA form, the CDR3 reads TGCGCCAGCAGCTCCCCTCGGGACACCAAGGGTACTGAAGCTTTCTTT.

This chain joins TRBV18 and TRBJ2-3; TRBD2 agrees at 7 bases. V was clipped by 3 bases and J by 6 bases; unmatched bases: 6. The CDR3 totals 14 residues. CDR1 is KGHSH and CDR2 is LQKENI in the germline V gene. The DNA of the CDR3 is TGTGCCAGCTCACCTGGGGGGGAAGGCGATACGCAGTATTTT. Its translation: CASSPGGEGDTQYF. Full variable domain (remainder filled in from reference TRBV18 and TRBJ2-3): NAGVMQNPRHLVRRRGQEARLRCSPMKGHSHVYWYRQLPEEGLKFMVYLQKENIIDESGMPKERFSAEFPKEGPSILRIQQVVRGDSAAYFCASSPGGEGDTQYFGPGTRLTVL.

The chain links TRBV11-1 to TRBJ2-1, with 11 nucleotides matching TRBD2. The CDR3 sequence is 16 residues long. The junction had 4 bases not matched to a gene; V was cut back by 1 base and J by 5 bases. CDR1 and CDR2 (germline): SGHAT, FQDESV (reference sequence). In DNA, the CDR3 is TGTGCCAGCAGCTTAGTTGGGACTAGCGGCCACAATGAGCAGTTCTTC. It codes for CASSLVGTSGHNEQFF. Based on the CDR3 plus reference TRBV11-1 and TRBJ2-1, the full variable domain is EAEVAQSPRYKITEKSQAVAFWCDPISGHATLYWYRQILGQGPELLVQFQDESVVDDSQLPKDRFSAERLKGVDSTLKIQPAELGDSAMYLCASSLVGTSGHNEQFFGPGTRLTVL.

Comment on this clone: This sample includes further DNA sequences coding for the same CDR3. The chain joins TRBV5-5 to TRBJ2-7; 10 positions match TRBD1. Per germline, CDR1 SGHKS and CDR2 YYEKEE (reference sequence). The CDR3 extends over 14 amino acids. V was clipped by 4 bases and J by 3 bases; unmatched bases: 4. CDR3 loop: CASSPGQGIYEQYF. DNA for the CDR3: TGTGCCAGCAGCCCGGGACAGGGGATCTACGAGCAGTACTTC. Full variable domain (remainder filled in from reference TRBV5-5 and TRBJ2-7): DAGVTQSPTHLIKTRGQQVTLRCSPISGHKSVSWYQQVLGQGPQFIFQYYEKEERGRGNFPDRFSARQFPNYSSELNVNALLLGDSALYLCASSPGQGIYEQYFGPGTRLTVT.

The chain employs TRBV5-6 and TRBJ1-5; D is uncertain. The CDR3 is made up of 16 amino acids. Per the germline V gene, CDR1 is SGHDT and CDR2 is YYEEEE. With 1 base removed from V and 10 bases from J, the gap between germline ends came to 21 bases. CDR3: CASSLSDGPSGHPQHF. CDR3 coding DNA: TGTGCCAGCAGCTTGTCCGACGGGCCTAGCGGTCACCCCCAGCATTTT.